The T cell receptor (beta chain) under discussion was sequenced for a study of tumor-infiltrating lymphocytes in primary liver carcinoma. Study-wide context: Regardless of tissue type, samples showed similar yields of roughly 3.5 to 7.13 million productive TCRbeta reads.

This clonotype was observed a few times. Co-extraction of both nucleic acids (RNA and DNA) used roughly 18-32 mg of unsorted bulk tissue. Chronic HBV infection, untreated so far, was present in the patients. Viable tumor cells exceeded 85% in all tumor samples. TCR beta cDNA was reverse-transcribed from about 500 ng of total RNA. The reaction used a constant-region primer and ProtoScript II reverse transcriptase. Generation of the TCR beta libraries relied on three nested multiplex PCR rounds using slightly modified ARM-PCR. Forward primers for TRBV1-TRBV30 and a C-beta reverse primer served the first two PCR rounds, at approximately 10 cycles each. TCRdb redid the calling of the multiplex PCR reads with MiXCR, one entry per CDR3 protein. The repertoire holds 70,000 to 75,000 distinct CDR3 sequences, with roughly three quarters as singletons. Between the trimmed V and J ends, which lost 1 base and 2 bases, there was a span of 14 bases. The CDR3 loop spans 16 amino acids. Germline V lookup: CDR1 SGHTA, CDR2 FQGNSA.

The sequence was obtained from a man aged 40-49 years with primary liver carcinoma and hepatitis B virus infection. The chain carries TRBV7-2 and TRBJ1-1; no reliable D call. Sample: liver tumor tissue from sampling region 4. Sample subset: tumor region T4, right-lateral pole. The CDR3 DNA sequence: TGTGCCAGCAGCTTAGGAGTTACCTTAGGCAACACTGAAGCTTTCTTT. It yields the protein CASSLGVTLGNTEAFF.